Presented here are 10 T cell receptor beta chains from one specimen sequenced in a study of CD8 T cells in ankylosing spondylitis (dated by TCRdb to between 2016 and 2019). Library creation used 5' RACE. These reads were obtained on an Illumina HiSeq 2500. TCRdb redid the processing of the public reads, applying fastp at Q25 and MiXCR, and retained in-frame beta chains. Entries are consolidated by CDR3 protein sequence, retaining the most common genes and DNA. Present in this sample are some 240,000 distinct CDR3 sequences, about 18% of which were seen just once. Around 30% of the sample is in the top ten clones. The sequenced sample consisted of blood, either unsorted or a sorted T cell fraction (not recorded which). The receptors come from a male donor with ankylosing spondylitis or in good health (not recorded which).

A note on this clonotype: A read error may explain this, as a much larger clone is one base away. The rearrangement uses TRBV29-1 and TRBJ2-3, with a tentative D call TRBD2 (6 bases). Per the germline V gene, CDR1 is SQVTM and CDR2 is ANQGSEA. V was clipped by 7 bases and J by 4 bases, with 18 bases between them. There are 14 residues in the CDR3. The CDR3 sequence is CSATDGGLSDTQYF. The CDR3 DNA is TGCAGCGCCACCGACGGGGGTTTGTCAGATACGCAGTATTTT.

This clonotype showed up just a few times. The chain couples TRBV7-2 to TRBJ2-7, with D possibly matching TRBD1 (6 bases). The CDR3 totals 16 residues. CDR1 is SGHTA, CDR2 FQGNSA, per germline. V was clipped by 5 bases and J by 0 bases, with 17 bases between them. CDR3 nucleotide sequence: TGTGCCAGCAGCCAGGGGTGGCGGCTGAGCTCCTACGAGCAGTACTTC. Residues: CASSQGWRLSSYEQYF. The complete variable domain, with remaining parts taken from reference TRBV7-2 and TRBJ2-7, reads GAGVSQSPSNKVTEKGKDVELRCDPISGHTALYWYRQSLGQGLEFLIYFQGNSAPDKSGLPSDRFSAERTGGSVSTLTIQRTQQEDSAVYLCASSQGWRLSSYEQYFGPGTRLTVT.

The rearrangement uses TRBV4-1 and TRBJ1-4; D gene ambiguous. This CDR3 spans 16 amino acids. Trimming removed 0 bases from V and 0 bases from J, with 8 bases in between. In germline, CDR1 is MGHRA, CDR2 YSYEKL. CDR3 nucleotide sequence: TGCGCCAGCAGCCAAGAATACGATACAACTAATGAAAAACTGTTTTTT. Its translation is CASSQEYDTTNEKLFF.

The CDR3 loop reads CAWLAVKGIEQYF. DNA of the CDR3: TGTGCCTGGTTAGCGGTGAAGGGGATCGAGCAGTACTTC. V is TRBV30 and J is TRBJ2-7, with D perhaps TRBD2 (6 bases). The V end was cut by 5 bases, the J end by 6 bases, with 17 bases between. The germline gives CDR1 GTSNPN, CDR2 SVGIG (reference sequence). The CDR3 sequence is 13 residues long.

This chain links TRBV6-5 with TRBJ2-1, with no clear D. V was clipped by 0 bases and J by 7 bases, with 7 bases between them. Germline-derived CDR1 and CDR2 are MNHEY and SVGAGI. The CDR3 runs to 13 residues. The CDR3 loop reads CASSYSFENEQFF. The CDR3 DNA is TGTGCCAGCAGTTACTCTTTCGAGAATGAGCAGTTCTTC.

This clonotype appeared a few times. This chain links TRBV5-1 with TRBJ2-1, with 14 bases lining up with TRBD2. With 0 bases clipped from V and 4 bases from J, the junction kept 12 bases outside the gene matches. This CDR3 comprises 20 residues. CDR1 is SGHRS, CDR2 YFSETQ, per germline. CDR3: CASSLVQQGGLAGGYNEQFF. CDR3 nucleotides: TGCGCCAGCAGCTTGGTCCAACAGGGCGGACTAGCGGGAGGTTACAATGAGCAGTTCTTC.

This clonotype showed up just a few times. V gene TRBV12-3 or TRBV12-4 combines with J gene TRBJ2-6; 10 nucleotides agree with TRBD2. The CDR3 contains 17 residues. The V segment lost 4 bases and the J segment 0 bases; nucleotides outside the gene matches: 3. This CDR3 reads CASSSTSGFSGANVLTF. CDR3 nucleotide sequence: TGTGCCAGCAGTTCGACTAGCGGGTTCTCTGGGGCCAACGTCCTGACTTTC.

J is TRBJ2-1 and V is TRBV27; 11 bases are a match to TRBD2. The CDR3 consists of 14 residues. Germline CDR1 is MNHEY and CDR2 is SMNVEV (reference sequence). V shed 5 bases, J shed 9 bases, and the junction held 6 bases outside the gene matches. The CDR3 protein is CASSLAGGVVEQFF. The CDR3 coding sequence is TGTGCCAGCAGTCTAGCGGGAGGAGTGGTTGAGCAGTTCTTC.

V usage is TRBV12-3 or TRBV12-4 and J usage is TRBJ2-5; 11 nucleotides line up with TRBD2. With 6 bases clipped from V and 3 bases from J, the junction kept 6 bases outside the gene matches. The CDR3 is made up of 15 amino acids. CDR3 in DNA: TGTGCCAGCAGACCGGGACTAGCGGAGGAAGAGACCCAGTACTTC. This gives the protein CASRPGLAEEETQYF.

The chain links TRBV7-2 to TRBJ2-3; D may be TRBD2 (5 bases). V lost 2 bases to trimming and J lost 5 bases, with 14 bases between them. This CDR3 spans 15 amino acids. Germline V lookup: CDR1 SGHTA, CDR2 FQGNSA. In DNA, the CDR3 is TGTGCCAGCAGCTTATTGCGGGTGGGGAAAGATACGCAGTATTTT. As protein: CASSLLRVGKDTQYF.